Described below is a single TCR beta chain sequence and its context. No antigen is known for it. Base-call qualities are not available, and no considerably larger clone is one nucleotide away. The record originates from a study of blood T cell repertoires in COVID-19 (dated by TCRdb to the early 2020s). About the study as a whole: Samples from collaborators originated in the United States, Italy and Spain and spanned both the acute and convalescent phases of COVID-19. The material from the prospective study consisted of cDNA or gDNA derived from T cells, B-cell-depleted T cells, or PBMCs. The dataset comprised deeply sampled blood TCRbeta repertoires from subjects exposed to, actively infected with, or recovered from COVID-19. The repertoires were released in a freely available public database intended as a resource for research on the immune response to SARS-CoV-2. Samples were obtained from the ongoing ImmuneRACE study (first 160 participants) and from approximately 1,200 subjects provided by 6 global collaborators. The sample metadata nearly always contained a de-identified subject ID, COVID-19 status, age in years and sex. HLA class I and class II types, where available, came from metadata supplied by the sample provider rather than from assay-based typing.

One collaborating source in Seattle enrolled patients during active infection and followed them longitudinally through the course of disease. Each collaborating institution followed its own protocols to collect whole blood in K2EDTA tubes. Collaborator samples were shipped for TCRbeta analysis as frozen whole blood, isolated PBMCs, or DNA extracted from either sample type. The immunoSEQ Assay, a bias-controlled multiplex PCR, was used to amplify TCRbeta CDR3 regions from genomic DNA. As for the original processing: Nucleated cell counts per sample were estimated from amplification of reference gene primers within the assay. To quantify the absolute abundance of each unique TCRbeta CDR3 rearrangement, sequence reads were collapsed and filtered. For each sample, productive Simpson clonality was calculated as the square root of Simpson's diversity index across productive rearrangements. TCRdb obtained this table from immuneACCESS and retained in-frame rearrangements with V and J assigned. These tables miss some clones; where compared with another copy, unresolved V genes account for less than half of the shortfall, and the remainder is unexplained. V and J calls and clone size follow that table, whereas D and trimming were derived from the DNA. Counted in this sample were about 64,000 clones; around 90% of them appeared once. The ten largest clones represent 43% of the sample.

Study-wide findings and limitations: The amount of clinical and demographic metadata varied by source and participant and was provided uncurated.

This receptor was identified in a woman aged 55-75 years with COVID-19, enrolled during active disease. Sequencing was carried out using peripheral blood.

Here is the DNA: TGTGCCAGTAGTCCCCGGGACAGGGGGGGCACTGAAGCTTTCTTT. Its translation reads: CASSPRDRGGTEAFF. The sequence links TRBV19 to TRBJ1-1; TRBD1 lines up with 11 middle nucleotides. Via the germline V gene (reference sequence), CDR1 is LNHDA and CDR2 SQIVND. Its CDR3 holds 15 amino acids, cysteine through phenylalanine. Solely the CDR3 DNA is kept, with 45 bases framed from the first base. Ends trimmed: V by 5 bases, J by 4 bases; bases unmatched to a gene: 6.